The sequence of this TCR beta chain was determined in a study of cytomegalovirus exposure and HLA in healthy donors. Regarding the study as a whole: On later analysis, the bulk of CMV-associated TCR beta chains appeared to be HLA-restricted.

There are a few counts of this clone. Its target is unknown. Primers for the PCR totalled 60 Vbeta and 13 Jbeta. Profiled with immunoSEQ multiplex PCR; TCRdb holds only in-frame clones, not every one. Here the sample spans under 150,000 clones, roughly four fifths being singletons. The germline gives CDR1 LGHNA, CDR2 YSLEER. V was clipped by 4 bases and J by 2 bases, with 10 bases between them. The CDR3 is made up of 14 amino acids. Material: PBMCs. The TCR comes from a woman between 45 and 60 years old in good health and CMV-seronegative. The chain recombines TRBV4-3 with TRBJ2-3; the D gene is possibly TRBD2 (6 bases). The CDR3 is CASSRDFLTDTQYF. In DNA, the CDR3 is TGCGCCAGCAGCCGGGACTTTCTCACAGATACGCAGTATTTT.